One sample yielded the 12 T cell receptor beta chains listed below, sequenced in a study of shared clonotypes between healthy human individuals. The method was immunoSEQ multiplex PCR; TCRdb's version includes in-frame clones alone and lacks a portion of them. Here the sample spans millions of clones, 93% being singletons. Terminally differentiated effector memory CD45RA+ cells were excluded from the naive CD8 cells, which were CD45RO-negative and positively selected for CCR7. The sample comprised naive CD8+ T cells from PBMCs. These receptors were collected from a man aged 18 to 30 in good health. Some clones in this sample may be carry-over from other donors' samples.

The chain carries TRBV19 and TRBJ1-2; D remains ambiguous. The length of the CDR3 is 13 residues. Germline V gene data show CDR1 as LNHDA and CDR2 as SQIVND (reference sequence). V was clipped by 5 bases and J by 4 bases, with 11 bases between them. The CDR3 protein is CASSLTLRYGYTF. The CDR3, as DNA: TGTGCCAGTAGTCTTACACTCCGCTATGGCTACACCTTC.

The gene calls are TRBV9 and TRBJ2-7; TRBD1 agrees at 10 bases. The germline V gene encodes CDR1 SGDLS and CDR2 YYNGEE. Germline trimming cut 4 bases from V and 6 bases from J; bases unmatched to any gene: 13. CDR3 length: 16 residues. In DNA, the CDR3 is TGTGCCAGCAGCCCTCTATCCGGGACAGGGGTTGGCGAGCAGTACTTC. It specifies CASSPLSGTGVGEQYF.

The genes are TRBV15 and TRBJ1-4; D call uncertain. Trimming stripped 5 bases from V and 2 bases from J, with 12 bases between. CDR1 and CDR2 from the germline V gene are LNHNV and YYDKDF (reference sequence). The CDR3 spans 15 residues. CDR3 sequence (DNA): TGTGCCACCAGCGCAACCCCGCTTACTAATGAAAAACTGTTTTTT. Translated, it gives CATSATPLTNEKLFF.

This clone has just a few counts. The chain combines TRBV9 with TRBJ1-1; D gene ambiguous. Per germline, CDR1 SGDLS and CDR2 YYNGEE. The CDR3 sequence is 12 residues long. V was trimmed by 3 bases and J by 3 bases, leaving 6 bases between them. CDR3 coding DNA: TGTGCCAGCAGCGGCTCAGACACTGAAGCTTTCTTT. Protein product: CASSGSDTEAFF.

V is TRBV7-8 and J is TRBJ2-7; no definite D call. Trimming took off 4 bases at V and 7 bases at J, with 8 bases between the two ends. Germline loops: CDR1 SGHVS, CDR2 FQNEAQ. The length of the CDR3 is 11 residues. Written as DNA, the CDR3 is TGTGCCAGCAGCTCGACGGTGGAGCAGTACTTC. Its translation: CASSSTVEQYF.

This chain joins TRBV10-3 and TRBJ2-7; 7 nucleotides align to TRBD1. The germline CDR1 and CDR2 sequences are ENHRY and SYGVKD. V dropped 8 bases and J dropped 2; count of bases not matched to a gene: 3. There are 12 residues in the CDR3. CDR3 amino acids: CAIGDSTYEQYF. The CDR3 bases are TGTGCCATCGGGGACAGCACCTACGAGCAGTACTTC.

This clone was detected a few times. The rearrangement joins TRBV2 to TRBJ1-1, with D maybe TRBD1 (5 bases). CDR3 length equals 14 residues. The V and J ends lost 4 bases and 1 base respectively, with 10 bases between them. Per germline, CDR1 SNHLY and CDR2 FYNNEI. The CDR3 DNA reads TGTGCCAGCAGTGGCGCTACAGGGAACACTGAAGCTTTCTTT. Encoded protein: CASSGATGNTEAFF.

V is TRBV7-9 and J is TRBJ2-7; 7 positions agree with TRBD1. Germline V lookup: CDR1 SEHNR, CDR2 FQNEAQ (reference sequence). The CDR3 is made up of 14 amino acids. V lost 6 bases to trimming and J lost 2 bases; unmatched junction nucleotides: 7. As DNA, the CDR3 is TGTGCCAGCAGAGTTAAGGACAGGCCCTACGAGCAGTACTTC. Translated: CASRVKDRPYEQYF.

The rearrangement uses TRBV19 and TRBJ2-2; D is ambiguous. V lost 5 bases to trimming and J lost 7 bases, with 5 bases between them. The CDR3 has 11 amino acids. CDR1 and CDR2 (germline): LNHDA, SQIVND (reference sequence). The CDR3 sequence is CASSPNGELFF. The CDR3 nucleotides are TGTGCCAGTAGTCCCAACGGGGAGCTGTTTTTT.

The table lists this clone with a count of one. CDR3 sequence reads: CASSGRGDTDTQYF. The CDR3 DNA reads TGTGCCAGCAGTGGCCGAGGGGACACAGATACGCAGTATTTT. The gene calls are TRBV25-1 and TRBJ2-3; D possibly uses TRBD1 or TRBD2 (5 bases each). Trimming took 4 bases from V and 2 from J, leaving 10 bases between them. The CDR3 extends over 14 amino acids. Germline V lookup: CDR1 MGHDK, CDR2 SYGVNS.

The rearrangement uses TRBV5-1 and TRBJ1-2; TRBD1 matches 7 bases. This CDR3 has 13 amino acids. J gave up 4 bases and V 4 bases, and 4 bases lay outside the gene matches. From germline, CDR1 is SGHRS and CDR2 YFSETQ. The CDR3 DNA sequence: TGCGCCAGCAGCGACGGACAGGCCTATGGCTACACCTTC. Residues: CASSDGQAYGYTF.

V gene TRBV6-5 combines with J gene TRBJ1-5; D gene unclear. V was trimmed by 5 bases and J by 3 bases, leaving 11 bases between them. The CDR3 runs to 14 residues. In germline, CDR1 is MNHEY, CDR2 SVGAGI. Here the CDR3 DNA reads TGTGCCAGCAGTGTTCGGAGTAACAATCAGCCCCAGCATTTT. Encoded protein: CASSVRSNNQPQHF.